The clone carrying this T cell receptor (beta chain) was counted many times. The V segment lost 6 bases and the J segment 4 bases; nucleotides outside the gene matches: 9. The CDR3 spans 15 residues. Germline-derived CDR1 and CDR2 are MNHNS and SASEGT. The data belong to a study of Graves' ophthalmopathy and Graves' hyperthyroidism. RNA transcripts provided the template for amplifying TCR beta CDR3 regions. The first round was an RT-PCR with HTBI primers, and the second round was a multiplex PCR. TCRdb analysed the multiplex PCR reads with MiXCR anew, one entry per CDR3 protein. The table includes about 390,000 distinct CDR3 sequences, 15% detected once.

The sample taken for sequencing was peripheral blood. This sequence joins TRBV6-1 and TRBJ1-2; TRBD1 matches at 9 bases. This clonotype was obtained from a woman aged 18-30 years with stable Graves' hyperthyroidism. DNA of the CDR3: TGTGCCAGCAGCCAGGACAGGGGCTTGCTCTATGGCTACACCTTC. Amino acids: CASSQDRGLLYGYTF.